This passage covers 13 T cell receptor beta chains from one sample sequenced in a study of a mutant IDH1 vaccine in newly diagnosed glioma. The method was immunoSEQ multiplex PCR; TCRdb's version includes in-frame clones alone and lacks a portion of them. The table has over 50,000 clones, approximately 84% seen once. As for time point: week 23, last vaccination. A single vaccine dose contained 300 ug of mutant IDH1 20-mer peptide, and topical imiquimod was used with it. Their antigen targets remain unknown. The sample here was PBMCs, taken from a glioma patient whose treatment included an IDH1 peptide vaccine. The receptors here all came from a man in his late teens or twenties with glioma.

This clone showed up just once. The rearrangement joins TRBV5-1 to TRBJ1-5; TRBD1 matches at 11 bases. The junction had 12 bases not matched to a gene; V was cut back by 4 bases and J by 6 bases. Germline V gives CDR1 SGHRS, CDR2 YFSETQ. This CDR3 comprises 17 residues. CDR3 sequence: CASSLTWGQGVPQPQHF. The CDR3 nucleotides are TGCGCCAGCAGCCTAACCTGGGGACAGGGGGTTCCTCAGCCCCAGCATTTT.

The chain joins TRBV4-2 to TRBJ2-6; no firm D call. The V gene's germline CDR1 is LGHNA and CDR2 YNFKEQ. V was shortened by 5 bases and J by 2 bases, with 13 bases between the two germline ends. The CDR3 has 16 amino acids. The CDR3 protein is CASSSDPVPGANVLTF. The CDR3 bases are TGTGCCAGCAGCAGCGACCCTGTCCCTGGGGCCAACGTCCTGACTTTC.

The V call is TRBV11-3, the J call TRBJ1-6; no firm D call. Germline lookup yields CDR1 SGHNT and CDR2 YENEEA. The CDR3 sequence is 11 residues long. V shed 8 bases and J shed 9 bases, with 8 bases lying between them. The CDR3 region has the DNA TGTGCCAGCCCCAGTGGTTCACCCCTCCACTTT. Its protein product is CASPSGSPLHF.

This chain uses TRBV28 with TRBJ2-1; a weak D match, TRBD2 (5 bases). The CDR3 is 16 residues long. Germline V gene lookup returns CDR1 MDHEN and CDR2 SYDVKM. The V end was cut by 5 bases, the J end by 3 bases, with 17 bases between. CDR3 loop: CASSRPRRTVYNEQFF. CDR3 DNA: TGTGCCAGCAGTCGTCCGAGGAGGACTGTCTACAATGAGCAGTTCTTC.

The gene calls are TRBV19 and TRBJ2-7; 7 nucleotides agree with TRBD1. The germline CDR1 and CDR2 sequences are LNHDA and SQIVND (reference sequence). There are 13 residues in the CDR3. V dropped 5 bases and J dropped 6; count of bases not matched to a gene: 7. CDR3 nucleotide sequence: TGTGCCAGTAGTCCCGGGACAGTCTCCGAGCAGTACTTC. Translation gives CASSPGTVSEQYF.

The chain is built from TRBV2 and TRBJ1-4, with TRBD1 identical over 7 bases. V dropped 6 bases and J dropped 5; count of bases not matched to a gene: 9. Germline values: CDR1 SNHLY, CDR2 FYNNEI. The CDR3 loop spans 15 amino acids. CDR3 sequence reads: CASRGQATHNEKLFF. DNA for the CDR3: TGTGCCAGCAGAGGACAGGCGACCCACAATGAAAAACTGTTTTTT.

The V and J genes are TRBV6-6 and TRBJ1-1, with TRBD1 matching over 9 bases. CDR3 size: 14 residues. CDR1 and CDR2 (germline): MNHNY, SVGAGI (reference sequence). V trimming: 6 bases; J trimming: 6 bases; junction bases outside the gene matches: 8. DNA of the CDR3: TGTGCCAGCAGCCTGACAGGGGGTTATGCTGAAGCTTTCTTT. It yields the protein CASSLTGGYAEAFF.

The J gene is TRBJ1-6, the V gene TRBV5-1, with a tentative D call TRBD1 (6 bases). The germline V and J ends were trimmed by 4 bases and 7 bases, with 18 bases remaining between them. The CDR3 sequence is 16 residues long. Germline V gives CDR1 SGHRS, CDR2 YFSETQ. The CDR3 loop is CASSASTGGRNSPLHF. CDR3 nucleotides: TGCGCCAGCAGCGCCTCGACAGGAGGGAGAAATTCACCCCTCCACTTT.

The chain employs TRBV7-6 and TRBJ2-3; TRBD1 or TRBD2 may be the D gene (5 bases each). V lost 1 base and J lost 10, with 15 bases in between. CDR1 is SGHVS, CDR2 FNYEAQ, per germline. The CDR3 runs 14 residues. Here the CDR3 DNA reads TGTGCCAGCAGCTTAGGCATGGGACCCAGGGCGCAGTATTTT. Protein sequence: CASSLGMGPRAQYF.

This chain uses TRBV6-1 with TRBJ1-2, with TRBD1 identical over 9 bases. The CDR3 contains 15 residues. Per germline, CDR1 MNHNS and CDR2 SASEGT. V shed 6 bases and J 4 bases; nucleotides not matched to a gene: 9. CDR3 nucleotide sequence: TGTGCCAGCAGCCCTACAGGGGGCAATCTCTATGGCTACACCTTC. It is translated as CASSPTGGNLYGYTF.

The J gene is TRBJ2-3, the V gene TRBV2; D unresolved. Per germline, CDR1 SNHLY and CDR2 FYNNEI. The CDR3 has 11 residues. V was shortened by 11 bases and J by 1 base, with 7 bases between the two germline ends. The CDR3 nucleotides read TGTGCCTCGCGAGGCACAGATACGCAGTATTTT. This gives the protein CASRGTDTQYF.

Concerning this clone itself: One end of the junction fails to match germline, which may point to a read error. The chain links TRBV11-3 to TRBJ2-3; D is unresolved. CDR1 is SGHNT and CDR2 is YENEEA in the germline V gene. The CDR3 sequence is 15 residues long. CDR3 region: CASSIDATSTDTQYF. DNA for the CDR3: TGTGCCAGCAGCATAGACGCTACGAGCACAGATACGCAGTATTTT.

The V call is TRBV4-2, the J call TRBJ1-6, with D unresolved. With 0 bases removed from V and 10 bases from J, the gap between germline ends came to 10 bases. Germline V gene data show CDR1 as LGHNA and CDR2 as YNFKEQ. This CDR3 comprises 14 residues. CDR3 in DNA: TGTGCCAGCAGCCAAGATACGGCGAGCTCACCCCTCCACTTT. Protein product: CASSQDTASSPLHF.